The 27 T cell receptor beta chains in this list originate from one sample, sequenced in a study of beta chain features in type 1 diabetes. Findings of the study overall: In every one of the four CD4+ subsets, TCRB CDR3s were moderately but significantly shorter in Type 1 diabetes patients.

What these receptors recognize is not known. Sequenced material consisted of expressed TCRB transcripts (all of the isolated RNA was reverse transcribed). Sequenced by immunoSEQ multiplex PCR; TCRdb stores in-frame clones only, minus some. The sample contains a few hundred thousand clones, approximately 15% of which appear only once. Sequenced sample: naive CD4+ T cells from blood. Receptors were obtained from a woman in her late teens or twenties with type 1 diabetes.

In its sample, this clone was seen a few times. The chain uses TRBV28 and TRBJ2-7; 11 nucleotides match TRBD2. The CDR3 has 15 amino acids. Looked up from germline, CDR1 is MDHEN and CDR2 is SYDVKM. The trim removed 6 bases at V and 4 bases at J, leaving 8 bases unmatched. Here the CDR3 DNA reads TGTGCCAGCAGCCCCGGGACTAGCGGAGAATACGAGCAGTACTTC. Residues: CASSPGTSGEYEQYF.

CDR3 protein: CASSQARGTGELFF. The CDR3 coding sequence is TGTGCCAGCAGCCAGGCGCGGGGGACCGGGGAGCTGTTTTTT. This chain uses TRBV16 with TRBJ2-2; the match to TRBD2 covers 7 bases. The germline V gene encodes CDR1 KGHSY and CDR2 FQNENV. V shed 3 bases, J shed 5 bases, and the junction held 3 bases outside the gene matches. The CDR3 spans 14 residues.

This clone was seen a few times. This chain connects TRBV30 to TRBJ2-4; 11 bases fit TRBD2. The CDR3 is made up of 16 amino acids. Germline loops: CDR1 GTSNPN, CDR2 SVGIG (reference sequence). V trimming: 4 bases; J trimming: 0 bases; junction bases outside the gene matches: 5. The CDR3 DNA reads TGTGCCTGGACCGGGACTAGCGGCAAAGCCAAAAACATTCAGTACTTC. Translated, it gives CAWTGTSGKAKNIQYF.

The rearrangement uses TRBV4-1 and TRBJ2-1, with D possibly matching TRBD2 (6 bases). The V gene lost 0 bases and the J gene lost 0 bases, with 15 bases spanning the gap. The CDR3 length is 18 residues. Germline V gives CDR1 MGHRA, CDR2 YSYEKL. Here the CDR3 reads CASSQEALAPSSYNEQFF. CDR3 sequence (DNA): TGCGCCAGCAGCCAAGAGGCTCTAGCGCCGAGCTCCTACAATGAGCAGTTCTTC.

In this sample, this clone turned up a few times. The rearrangement uses TRBV4-3 and TRBJ1-1, with D maybe TRBD1 (5 bases). The CDR3 extends over 14 amino acids. In germline, CDR1 is LGHNA, CDR2 YSLEER. Trimming took 4 bases from V and 2 from J, leaving 11 bases between them. CDR3 in amino acids: CASSPLGVNTEAFF. In DNA, the CDR3 is TGCGCCAGCAGCCCGTTAGGGGTTAACACTGAAGCTTTCTTT.

This chain joins TRBV29-1 and TRBJ1-5, with D tentatively TRBD1 (5 bases). V was trimmed by 6 bases and J by 6 bases, leaving 15 bases between them. In germline, CDR1 is SQVTM, CDR2 ANQGSEA. The CDR3 covers 13 residues. Here the CDR3 DNA reads TGCAGCGTCGGGACTGTTCTCGGTCAGCCCCAGCATTTT. This translates into CSVGTVLGQPQHF.

The V gene is TRBV7-2, the J gene TRBJ1-1, with 11 bases matching TRBD1. The CDR3 is made up of 14 amino acids. Germline CDR1 and CDR2: SGHTA and FQGNSA. The V gene end was trimmed by 5 bases and the J gene end by 10 bases; junction bases not matched to a gene: 9. The CDR3 is CASSQTRTGGLAFF. CDR3 DNA sequence: TGTGCCAGCAGCCAGACGAGGACAGGGGGCTTAGCTTTCTTT.

This clone was found a few times. This sequence joins TRBV9 and TRBJ2-7, with TRBD1 matching over 7 bases. J lost 3 bases, V lost 3 bases, and 15 bases had no gene match. The CDR3 has 17 amino acids. Germline assignment: CDR1 SGDLS and CDR2 YYNGEE. Here the CDR3 reads CASSDLAPGQSFYEQYV. DNA of the CDR3: TGTGCCAGCAGCGACCTCGCGCCGGGACAGAGCTTCTACGAGCAGTACGTC.

This clone was seen a handful of times. The gene calls are TRBV11-3 and TRBJ2-2; 8 bases map to TRBD1. J lost 7 bases, V lost 5 bases, and 6 bases had no gene match. CDR1 SGHNT and CDR2 YENEEA come from the germline V gene. CDR3 length: 14 amino acids. In DNA form, the CDR3 reads TGTGCCAGCAGCCCTACAGGGGGTGGCGGGGAGCTGTTTTTT. This gives the protein CASSPTGGGGELFF.

This clone was found a few times. V usage is TRBV6-1 and J usage is TRBJ2-1; D not resolved. Germline V gene data show CDR1 as MNHNS and CDR2 as SASEGT. This CDR3 is 14 amino acids long. V lost 8 bases and J 0 bases, leaving 11 bases between the germline ends. Written as DNA, the CDR3 is TGTGCCAGCGAGGTATTAAGCTCCTACAATGAGCAGTTCTTC. It translates to CASEVLSSYNEQFF.

The chain links TRBV5-6 to TRBJ1-4; TRBD1 might be the D (5 bases). The V end was cut by 4 bases, the J end by 4 bases, with 8 bases between. There are 13 residues in the CDR3. The germline V gene encodes CDR1 SGHDT and CDR2 YYEEEE. The CDR3 nucleotides are TGTGCCAGCAGCCCGGGGGGTAATGAAAAACTGTTTTTT. This gives the protein CASSPGGNEKLFF. Drawing the rest from reference TRBV5-6 and TRBJ1-4, the complete variable domain is DAGVTQSPTHLIKTRGQQVTLRCSPKSGHDTVSWYQQALGQGPQFIFQYYEEEERQRGNFPDRFSGHQFPNYSSELNVNALLLGDSALYLCASSPGGNEKLFFGSGTQLSVL.

The gene calls are TRBV14 and TRBJ2-7, with D perhaps assigned TRBD1 or TRBD2 (6 bases each). Germline CDR1 and CDR2: SGHDN and FVKESK. The CDR3 consists of 12 residues. Trimming removed 6 bases at V and 3 bases at J, with 9 bases between. CDR3 in DNA: TGTGCCAGCAGTGGAGGGGGCTACGAGCAGTACGTC. This sequence encodes CASSGGGYEQYV.

The chain joins TRBV28 to TRBJ2-5; 8 nucleotides match TRBD2. The CDR3 sequence is 15 residues long. Germline assignment: CDR1 MDHEN and CDR2 SYDVKM. Germline trimming cut 3 bases from V and 2 bases from J; bases unmatched to any gene: 5. CDR3 protein: CASSLLAGKQETQYF. The CDR3 DNA reads TGTGCCAGCAGTTTGTTAGCGGGAAAACAAGAGACCCAGTACTTC.

The V and J genes are TRBV7-3 and TRBJ2-1; 8 nucleotides match TRBD1. V trimming: 3 bases; J trimming: 3 bases; junction bases outside the gene matches: 7. The CDR3 has 16 residues. From germline, CDR1 is SGHTA and CDR2 FQGTGA. The CDR3 sequence: CASSFRDRTNYNEQFF. The CDR3 bases are TGTGCCAGCAGCTTCCGGGACAGGACCAACTACAATGAGCAGTTCTTC.

This clone was observed a handful of times. The chain combines TRBV4-3 with TRBJ1-6; D unclear. Germline V gene sequence: CDR1 LGHNA, CDR2 YSLEER. The V end was cut by 0 bases, the J end by 11 bases, with 8 bases between. CDR3 size: 13 residues. The CDR3 DNA sequence: TGCGCCAGCAGCCAAGATTTCTTCCCACCCCTCCACTTT. Translated: CASSQDFFPPLHF.

J is TRBJ2-3 and V is TRBV4-3, with D possibly matching TRBD2 (6 bases). This CDR3 region has 15 residues. V lost 1 base and J 0 bases, leaving 8 bases between the germline ends. CDR1 is LGHNA, CDR2 YSLEER, per germline. CDR3 sequence reads: CASSQVGTSTDTQYF. For the CDR3, the DNA is TGCGCCAGCAGCCAAGTAGGGACTAGCACAGATACGCAGTATTTT.

V gene TRBV9 combines with J gene TRBJ1-2; perhaps TRBD1 as D (5 bases). The ends were cut back, 0 bases at V and 6 bases at J, with 12 bases in the middle. Germline CDR1 reads SGDLS; CDR2 reads YYNGEE. This CDR3 region has 14 residues. The DNA for the CDR3 is TGTGCCAGCAGCGTAGTCCCAGGGCAGGATGGCTACACCTTC. Protein sequence: CASSVVPGQDGYTF.

The V call is TRBV25-1, the J call TRBJ2-6; 9 bases are shared with TRBD2. The CDR3 contains 16 residues. V was pared by 4 bases and J by 2 bases, with 3 bases of the junction left unmatched. Germline CDR1 MGHDK, CDR2 SYGVNS. CDR3 sequence reads: CASSVAGGAGANVLTF. CDR3 DNA: TGTGCCAGCAGTGTTGCGGGAGGGGCTGGGGCCAACGTCCTGACTTTC.

This clone has only a few counts. The chain combines TRBV5-4 with TRBJ2-7; 7 bases line up with TRBD1. V lost 5 bases to trimming and J lost 0 bases; unmatched junction nucleotides: 14. CDR3 length equals 17 residues. From germline, CDR1 is SGHNT and CDR2 YYREEE (reference sequence). For the CDR3, the DNA is TGTGCCAGCAGTTCCGCCGTAACCCGGGACAGCTCCTACGAGCAGTACTTC. Protein: CASSSAVTRDSSYEQYF.

This clone was counted between two and nine times. The rearrangement links TRBV5-1 to TRBJ2-1, with 10 nucleotides matching TRBD2. CDR1 and CDR2 from the germline V gene are SGHRS and YFSETQ. The CDR3 spans 15 residues. V gave up 6 bases and J gave up 2 bases; unmatched junction bases: 5. DNA for the CDR3: TGCGCCAGCAAGCTAGCGGGAGAAGCCTACAATGAGCAGTTCTTC. As protein: CASKLAGEAYNEQFF.

The chain links TRBV18 to TRBJ1-2; 11 nucleotides align to TRBD1. Unmatched junction bases numbered 7, after V lost 2 bases and J lost 8 bases. CDR1 KGHSH and CDR2 LQKENI come from the germline V gene. The CDR3 loop spans 15 amino acids. The CDR3 nucleotides are TGTGCCAGCTCACCAACCGGGACAGGGGGAGTCGGCTACACCTTC. Translating it yields CASSPTGTGGVGYTF.

This clone was observed a handful of times. The chain joins TRBV11-2 to TRBJ2-5; D may be TRBD2 (5 bases). The CDR3 loop spans 11 amino acids. Germline V gives CDR1 SGHAT, CDR2 FQNNGV. V lost 5 bases to trimming and J lost 9 bases, with 10 bases between them. The CDR3 reads CASSPLRAQYF. The CDR3, as DNA: TGTGCCAGCAGCCCCTTGAGGGCCCAGTACTTC.

The chain recombines TRBV7-2 with TRBJ1-1, with unresolved D. CDR3 length equals 13 residues. CDR1 is SGHTA and CDR2 is FQGNSA in the germline V gene. V lost 1 base and J 3 bases, leaving 6 bases between the germline ends. The CDR3 here is CASSLVPDTEAFF. The CDR3 DNA is TGTGCCAGCAGCTTAGTGCCAGACACTGAAGCTTTCTTT.

This clone was found a few times. This chain joins TRBV29-1 and TRBJ2-2, with 10 bases lining up with TRBD1. This CDR3 contains 15 residues. V gave up 4 bases and J gave up 0 bases; unmatched junction bases: 2. Germline-derived CDR1 and CDR2 are SQVTM and ANQGSEA. CDR3 sequence (DNA): TGCAGCGTTGGGACAGGGGGTTCGAACACCGGGGAGCTGTTTTTT. It is translated as CSVGTGGSNTGELFF.

The chain joins TRBV5-1 to TRBJ2-7, with TRBD2 matching 7 bases. The trim removed 2 bases at V and 7 bases at J, leaving 6 bases unmatched. This CDR3 comprises 13 residues. The germline gives CDR1 SGHRS, CDR2 YFSETQ. This chain's CDR3 is CASSFGAGREQYF. The CDR3 DNA reads as TGCGCCAGCAGCTTTGGAGCGGGGCGGGAGCAGTACTTC.

CDR3 amino acids: CASSFPRVTSGRRNEQFF. The CDR3 DNA reads TGTGCCAGCAGCTTTCCACGGGTAACTAGCGGGAGAAGGAATGAGCAGTTCTTC. The genes are TRBV11-2 and TRBJ2-1, with TRBD2 identical over 11 bases. The length of the CDR3 is 18 residues. The V gene end was trimmed by 3 bases and the J gene end by 7 bases; junction bases not matched to a gene: 14. Per the germline V gene, CDR1 is SGHAT and CDR2 is FQNNGV.

The chain recombines TRBV28 with TRBJ1-3; TRBD1 matches at 7 bases. The CDR3 is 14 amino acids. Germline values: CDR1 MDHEN, CDR2 SYDVKM. V was clipped by 6 bases and J by 6 bases; unmatched bases: 8. The CDR3 bases are TGTGCCAGCAGCCCGGGACAGACCATAAACACCATATATTTT. This gives the protein CASSPGQTINTIYF. The variable domain in full, completed from reference TRBV28 and TRBJ1-3, reads DVKVTQSSRYLVKRTGEKVFLECVQDMDHENMFWYRQDPGLGLRLIYFSYDVKMKEKGDIPEGYSVSREKKERFSLILESASTNQTSMYLCASSPGQTINTIYFGEGSWLTVV.